The TCR beta chain under discussion was sequenced for a study of blood T cell repertoires in COVID-19. As for the study in general: From the United States, Italy and Spain came samples of acute and convalescent COVID-19.

Sequenced by immunoSEQ multiplex PCR; TCRdb stores in-frame clones only, minus some. The sample lists about 200,000 clones; under 80% were seen once. In germline, CDR1 is SGHTA, CDR2 FQGNSA. The CDR3 sequence is 16 residues long. V lost 5 bases and J lost 8, with 22 bases in between. The source of this sequence is a man in his fifties who had recovered from COVID-19. The chain employs TRBV7-2 and TRBJ2-1, with a weak D call TRBD1 (6 bases). The specimen sequenced was peripheral blood. Here the CDR3 DNA reads TGTGCCAGCAGCGCGTCCGTTGGGCTAGCAGGGGATGAGCAGTTCTTC. Translation gives CASSASVGLAGDEQFF.